This T cell receptor beta chain was sequenced during a study of blood T cell repertoires in COVID-19. Whole-study context: Samples taken during acute and convalescent COVID-19 were collected in the United States, Italy and Spain. T cells, B-cell-depleted T cells, or PBMCs provided the cDNA or gDNA that served as material.

In the source study's methods: Cell counts per sample came from amplifying reference gene primers. This table comes from immunoSEQ multiplex PCR, and its TCRdb copy is limited to in-frame clones, with some not included. V, J and clone size are those of that table, while D and trimming were read from the DNA. The table includes 87,000 or so clones, 80% to 90% detected once. What was sequenced was peripheral blood. The clonotype was recovered from a human donor with acute or convalescent COVID-19. The donor label of this sample is uncertain.

CDR3 sequence: CASTQGAGGFETQYF. The CDR3 region has the DNA TGTGCCAGCACCCAGGGGGCTGGAGGGTTTGAGACCCAGTACTTC. This chain links TRBV2 with TRBJ2-5, with 8 bases lining up with TRBD1. From germline, CDR1 is SNHLY and CDR2 FYNNEI. CDR3 length equals 15 residues. V lost 7 bases and J lost 5; bases outside the gene matches: 12.